The T cell receptor (beta chain) described here comes from a study of T cells in Graves' hyperthyroidism and ophthalmopathy. This clonotype was recorded at least ten times. Regions amplified from RNA transcripts were the TCR beta CDR3 regions. Researchers ran a first-round RT-PCR on the TCR CDR3 using the HTBI primer set. From the multiplex PCR reads, TCRdb called clonotypes with MiXCR, one entry per CDR3 protein. The sample holds about 580,000 distinct CDR3 sequences, about 15% seen once. V was pared by 4 bases and J by 4 bases, with 4 bases of the junction left unmatched. The CDR3 runs to 14 residues.

Sequencing used blood. The gene calls are TRBV12-3 or TRBV12-4 and TRBJ1-1, with 9 bases matching TRBD1. The TCR was taken from a woman in her twenties or thirties with Graves' hyperthyroidism that later progressed to Graves' ophthalmopathy. The CDR3: CASSYETGGTEAFF. CDR3 DNA: TGTGCCAGCAGTTATGAGACAGGGGGCACTGAAGCTTTCTTT.